What follows are 21 T cell receptor beta chains derived from one specimen sequenced in a study of cytomegalovirus exposure and HLA in healthy donors. PCR used 60 Vbeta primers and 13 Jbeta primers. Sequencing used immunoSEQ multiplex PCR; TCRdb keeps in-frame clones, though not all of them. The table records about 140,000 clones, around 80% of them present only once. Sequencing used PBMCs. These receptors were taken from a man aged 35-49 years in good health and CMV-seropositive.

The chain joins TRBV9 to TRBJ2-3; TRBD2 is a possible D gene (6 bases). The CDR3 contains 16 residues. The V and J ends lost 3 bases and 1 base respectively, with 15 bases between them. In germline, CDR1 is SGDLS, CDR2 YYNGEE. The CDR3 nucleotides read TGTGCCAGCAGCGGCGAGGGACTTTCCCGCACAGATACGCAGTATTTT. This gives the protein CASSGEGLSRTDTQYF.

The chain combines TRBV6-5 with TRBJ1-1, with D uncertain. The germline V gene has CDR1 MNHEY and CDR2 SVGAGI. This CDR3 is 14 amino acids long. Trimming pared 7 bases from V and 0 bases from J, leaving 12 bases between. The chain's CDR3 is CASTRGRLNTEAFF. The CDR3, as DNA: TGTGCCAGCACCCGTGGGAGGTTGAACACTGAAGCTTTCTTT.

This clone was seen a few times. The chain joins TRBV5-1 to TRBJ2-1, with 9 bases lining up with TRBD1. This CDR3 comprises 15 residues. Germline CDR1 is SGHRS and CDR2 is YFSETQ. With V trimmed by 1 base and J by 10 bases, 9 bases remained unmatched. This chain's CDR3 is CASSLMGTGSGEQFF. The CDR3 coding sequence is TGCGCCAGCAGCTTGATGGGGACAGGGTCGGGGGAGCAGTTCTTC.

This clone was seen a few times. The chain employs TRBV18 and TRBJ1-2, with TRBD1 as a possible D gene (6 bases). From germline, CDR1 is KGHSH and CDR2 LQKENI. Trimming cost V 3 bases and J 0 bases, with 11 bases left between them. There are 15 residues in the CDR3. CDR3: CASSPRQATNYGYTF. As DNA, the CDR3 is TGTGCCAGCTCACCGAGACAGGCCACTAACTATGGCTACACCTTC.

V usage is TRBV25-1 and J usage is TRBJ1-3; D remains unclear. V was trimmed by 4 bases and J by 0 bases, leaving 10 bases between them. The CDR3 has 15 amino acids. Per germline, CDR1 MGHDK and CDR2 SYGVNS. The CDR3 loop reads CASSVGGISGNTIYF. The CDR3 region has the DNA TGTGCCAGCAGTGTCGGAGGAATCTCTGGAAACACCATATATTTT.

Notes on this clone: A read error may account for a junction end that differs from germline. The chain couples TRBV28 to TRBJ2-2; 8 positions match TRBD1. This CDR3 region has 13 residues. The germline V gene has CDR1 MDHEN and CDR2 SYDVKM. The CDR3 loop reads CASTLWDRQELFF. The CDR3 nucleotides read TGTGCCAGCACTTTATGGGACAGGCAGGAGCTGTTTTTT.

CDR3 amino acids: CASSLVVAGGPEQFF. CDR3 DNA sequence: TGCGCCAGCAGCTTGGTGGTAGCGGGAGGGCCGGAGCAGTTCTTC. V gene TRBV5-1 combines with J gene TRBJ2-1, with 11 bases identical to TRBD2. The V gene's germline CDR1 is SGHRS and CDR2 YFSETQ. The CDR3 totals 15 residues. V lost 0 bases to trimming and J lost 10 bases; unmatched junction nucleotides: 6. The full variable domain, its missing parts supplied by reference TRBV5-1 and TRBJ2-1, is KAGVTQTPRYLIKTRGQQVTLSCSPISGHRSVSWYQQTPGQGLQFLFEYFSETQRNKGNFPGRFSGRQFSNSRSEMNVSTLELGDSALYLCASSLVVAGGPEQFFGPGTRLTVL.

The CDR3 DNA follows: TGCGCCAGCAGTGAGTCAGGGGCATGGTCTCGTGGCAAAAACATTCAGTACTTC. The encoded protein is CASSESGAWSRGKNIQYF. This chain connects TRBV10-2 to TRBJ2-4; D might be TRBD1 (5 bases). CDR3 length: 18 amino acids. Germline assignment: CDR1 WSHSY and CDR2 SAAADI. Trimming cost V 0 bases and J 3 bases, with 18 bases left between them.

The rearrangement uses TRBV12-5 and TRBJ1-5; 7 positions agree with TRBD1. In germline, CDR1 is LGHNT, CDR2 FRNRAP. The CDR3 has 19 amino acids. Unmatched junction bases numbered 11, after V lost 0 bases and J lost 0 bases. CDR3 nucleotides: TGTGCTAGTGGTTTGGTAGGTGGGACAGCTTTTTATAGCAATCAGCCCCAGCATTTT. Translated, it gives CASGLVGGTAFYSNQPQHF.

The V and J genes are TRBV4-2 and TRBJ2-3; 8 nucleotides align to TRBD2. The CDR3 extends over 15 amino acids. The V gene end was trimmed by 0 bases and the J gene end by 2 bases; junction bases not matched to a gene: 1. The germline V gene encodes CDR1 LGHNA and CDR2 YNFKEQ. The CDR3 sequence is CASSQEAGVTDTQYF. The CDR3 coding sequence is TGTGCCAGCAGCCAAGAAGCGGGAGTCACAGATACGCAGTATTTT.

The V and J genes are TRBV10-3 and TRBJ1-4; TRBD1 aligns across 8 bases. Trimming cost V 6 bases and J 3 bases; bases outside gene matches: 3. Germline-derived CDR1 and CDR2 are ENHRY and SYGVKD. This CDR3 has 14 amino acids. CDR3 sequence reads: CAISGQGSNEKLFF. The CDR3 DNA reads TGTGCCATCAGCGGACAGGGATCTAATGAAAAACTGTTTTTT.

CDR3 sequence: CASRRDRGNTGELFF. The CDR3 coding sequence is TGTGCCAGCAGACGGGACAGGGGGAACACCGGGGAGCTGTTTTTT. The V and J genes are TRBV2 and TRBJ2-2, with 10 bases identical to TRBD1. Trimming at V came to 6 bases and at J to 1 base, leaving 2 bases not matched to a gene. The CDR3 sequence is 15 residues long. Germline assignment: CDR1 SNHLY and CDR2 FYNNEI.

The V gene is TRBV28, the J gene TRBJ2-1, with D perhaps matching TRBD1 (6 bases). The germline V gene has CDR1 MDHEN and CDR2 SYDVKM. The CDR3 has 18 residues. Between the trimmed V and J ends, which lost 6 bases and 3 bases, there was a span of 24 bases. DNA of the CDR3: TGTGCCAGCAGCTCCCCCCGCTTGACAGGCATGTTCTACAATGAGCAGTTCTTC. Translating it yields CASSSPRLTGMFYNEQFF. The whole variable domain, remainder taken from reference TRBV28 and TRBJ2-1, is DVKVTQSSRYLVKRTGEKVFLECVQDMDHENMFWYRQDPGLGLRLIYFSYDVKMKEKGDIPEGYSVSREKKERFSLILESASTNQTSMYLCASSSPRLTGMFYNEQFFGPGTRLTVL.

The V and J genes are TRBV10-3 and TRBJ1-6; 7 bases map to TRBD1. V was clipped by 10 bases and J by 6 bases; unmatched bases: 12. The CDR3 has 15 amino acids. Germline V gene data show CDR1 as ENHRY and CDR2 as SYGVKD. The CDR3 DNA reads as TGTGCCACTCACAGGGGTTCTTCTGGTAATTCACCCCTCCACTTT. It yields the protein CATHRGSSGNSPLHF.

In its sample, this clone was seen once. The chain employs TRBV10-3 and TRBJ1-1, with a possible D match to TRBD1 (6 bases). Germline V gives CDR1 ENHRY, CDR2 SYGVKD. This CDR3 is built from 14 residues. Trimming left V 0 bases short and J 1 base short, with 6 bases between. The CDR3 DNA follows: TGTGCCATCAGTGAGTCCAGGGGGAACACTGAAGCTTTCTTT. It is translated as CAISESRGNTEAFF.

The chain joins TRBV6-6 to TRBJ2-5; possibly TRBD1 for D (5 bases). The CDR3 spans 16 residues. V gave up 0 bases and J gave up 1 base, with 12 bases separating them. Germline CDR1 MNHNY, CDR2 SVGAGI (reference sequence). The CDR3 nucleotides read TGTGCCAGCAGTTACTCGCGTCAGGGTGCCCAAGAGACCCAGTACTTC. This gives the protein CASSYSRQGAQETQYF.

The V call is TRBV5-1, the J call TRBJ1-2; possible D gene TRBD1, 5 bases. The CDR3 runs to 14 residues. Deletions cut 3 bases from V and 4 bases from J, with 13 bases between. CDR1 SGHRS and CDR2 YFSETQ come from the germline V gene. The CDR3 nucleotides read TGCGCCAGCAGCTCGGTTCAGGGTGGCTATGGCTACACCTTC. Its translation: CASSSVQGGYGYTF.

This clone was picked up a small number of times. V is TRBV5-4 and J is TRBJ1-1; D call uncertain. CDR1 and CDR2 from the germline V gene are SGHNT and YYREEE (reference sequence). Trimming shortened V by 5 bases and J by 1 base, and 12 bases separated the two germline ends. The CDR3 sequence is 14 residues long. CDR3 bases: TGTGCCAGCAGGGGATTCGGGGAGAACACTGAAGCTTTCTTT. Residues: CASRGFGENTEAFF.

Regarding this clone: At one of its ends the junction is not consistent with the germline gene, which may arise from a read error. The chain recombines TRBV7-3 with TRBJ1-6, with D perhaps matching TRBD1 (5 bases). CDR1 and CDR2 from the germline V gene are SGHTA and FQGTGA. The CDR3 runs to 17 residues. CDR3 region: CASSLREPGLRNSPLHF. For the CDR3, the DNA is TGTGCTAGCAGCTTAAGGGAACCGGGACTGCGGAATTCACCCCTCCACTTT.

This sequence joins TRBV7-9 and TRBJ2-7; D unclear. Per the germline V gene, CDR1 is SEHNR and CDR2 is FQNEAQ (reference sequence). This CDR3 contains 14 residues. The V gene lost 5 bases and the J gene lost 4 bases, with 15 bases spanning the gap. CDR3 nucleotides: TGTGCCAGCAGCCATTCATCCCCGAGTTACGAGCAGTACTTC. It specifies CASSHSSPSYEQYF.

The table lists this clone with a few counts. J is TRBJ1-2 and V is TRBV12-5; the D gene is possibly TRBD1 (6 bases). The V end was cut by 5 bases, the J end by 4 bases, with 17 bases between. Germline V CDR1 and CDR2: LGHNT, FRNRAP. The CDR3 totals 15 residues. The CDR3 DNA is TGTGCTAGTGGTCCGGGAACAGGGCCTCCCTATGGCTACACCTTC. It encodes CASGPGTGPPYGYTF.